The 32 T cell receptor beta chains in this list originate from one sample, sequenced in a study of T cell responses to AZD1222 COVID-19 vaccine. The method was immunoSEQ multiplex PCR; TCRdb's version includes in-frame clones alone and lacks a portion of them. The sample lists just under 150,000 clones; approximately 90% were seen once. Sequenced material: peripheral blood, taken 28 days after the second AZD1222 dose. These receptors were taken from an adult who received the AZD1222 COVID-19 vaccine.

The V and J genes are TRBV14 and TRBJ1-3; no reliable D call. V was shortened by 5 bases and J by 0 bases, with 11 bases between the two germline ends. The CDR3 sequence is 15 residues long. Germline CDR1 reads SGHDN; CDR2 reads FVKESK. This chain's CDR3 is CASSDHPSSGNTIYF. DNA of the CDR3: TGTGCCAGCAGCGACCACCCGTCCTCTGGAAACACCATATATTTT.

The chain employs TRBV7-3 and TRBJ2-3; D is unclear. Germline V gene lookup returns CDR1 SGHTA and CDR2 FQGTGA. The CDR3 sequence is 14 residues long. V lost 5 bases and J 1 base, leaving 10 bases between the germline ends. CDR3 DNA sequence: TGTGCCAGCAGCAAGAACGGTCGCACAGATACGCAGTATTTT. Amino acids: CASSKNGRTDTQYF.

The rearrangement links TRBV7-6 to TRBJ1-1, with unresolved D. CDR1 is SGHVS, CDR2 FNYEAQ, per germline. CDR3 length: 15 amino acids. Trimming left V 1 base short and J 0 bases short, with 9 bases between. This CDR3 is CASSLDPGLNTEAFF. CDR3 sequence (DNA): TGTGCCAGCAGCTTAGATCCAGGTTTGAACACTGAAGCTTTCTTT.

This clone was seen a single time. CDR3 sequence reads: CASSFSAGRTEAFF. CDR3 coding DNA: TGTGCCAGCAGTTTTTCGGCAGGGCGGACTGAAGCTTTCTTT. V usage is TRBV27 and J usage is TRBJ1-1; weak D call: TRBD1 (5 bases). Germline loops: CDR1 MNHEY, CDR2 SMNVEV (reference sequence). The CDR3 spans 14 residues. V was shortened by 3 bases and J by 5 bases, with 13 bases between the two germline ends.

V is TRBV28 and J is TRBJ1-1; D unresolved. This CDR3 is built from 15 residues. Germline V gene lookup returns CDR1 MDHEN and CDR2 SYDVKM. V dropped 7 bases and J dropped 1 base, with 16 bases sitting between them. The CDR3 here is CASTVDLTPNTEAFF. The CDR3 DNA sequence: TGTGCCAGCACCGTAGACCTGACTCCGAACACTGAAGCTTTCTTT.

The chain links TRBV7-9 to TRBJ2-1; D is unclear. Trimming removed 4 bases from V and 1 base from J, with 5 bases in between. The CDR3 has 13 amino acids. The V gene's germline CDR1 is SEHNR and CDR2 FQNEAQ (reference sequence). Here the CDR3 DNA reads TGTGCCAGCAGCTCCCTTTCCTACAATGAGCAGTTCTTC. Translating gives CASSSLSYNEQFF. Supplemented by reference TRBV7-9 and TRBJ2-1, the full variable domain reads DTGVSQNPRHKITKRGQNVTFRCDPISEHNRLYWYRQTLGQGPEFLTYFQNEAQLEKSRLLSDRFSAERPKGSFSTLEIQRTEQGDSAMYLCASSSLSYNEQFFGPGTRLTVL.

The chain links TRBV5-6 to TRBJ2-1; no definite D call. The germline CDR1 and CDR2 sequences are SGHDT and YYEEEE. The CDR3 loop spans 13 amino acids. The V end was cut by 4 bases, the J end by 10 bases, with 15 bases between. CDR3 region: CASSLWTLEEQFF. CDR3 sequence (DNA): TGTGCCAGCAGCCTCTGGACCCTCGAAGAGCAGTTCTTC.

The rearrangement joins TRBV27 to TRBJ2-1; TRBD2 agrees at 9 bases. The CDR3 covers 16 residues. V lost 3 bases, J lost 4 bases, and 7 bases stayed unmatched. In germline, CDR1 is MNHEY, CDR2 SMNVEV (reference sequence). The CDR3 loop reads CASSFIGLAGYNEQFF. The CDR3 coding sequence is TGTGCCAGCAGTTTCATAGGGCTAGCGGGATACAATGAGCAGTTCTTC.

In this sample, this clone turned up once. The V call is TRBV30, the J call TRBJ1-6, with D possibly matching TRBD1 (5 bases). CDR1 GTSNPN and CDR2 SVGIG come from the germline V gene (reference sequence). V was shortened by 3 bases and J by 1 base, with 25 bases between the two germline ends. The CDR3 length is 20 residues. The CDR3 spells CAWRTALFFGEGSYNSPLHF. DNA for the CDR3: TGTGCCTGGAGGACAGCGCTTTTCTTCGGTGAGGGGTCCTATAATTCACCCCTCCACTTT.

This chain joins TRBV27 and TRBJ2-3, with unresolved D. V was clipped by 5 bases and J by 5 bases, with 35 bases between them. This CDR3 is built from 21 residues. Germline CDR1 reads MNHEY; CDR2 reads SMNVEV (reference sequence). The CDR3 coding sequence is TGTGCCAGCAGTCCCGCTCCCCCTACTGTTCTCCCCCCCCACTATGAAGATACGCAGTATTTT. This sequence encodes CASSPAPPTVLPPHYEDTQYF.

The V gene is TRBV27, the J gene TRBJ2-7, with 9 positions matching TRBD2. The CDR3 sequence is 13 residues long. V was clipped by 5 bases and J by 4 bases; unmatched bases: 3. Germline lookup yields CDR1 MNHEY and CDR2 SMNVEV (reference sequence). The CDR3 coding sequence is TGTGCCAGCAGTGTTAGCGGGAGTTACGAGCAGTACTTC. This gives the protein CASSVSGSYEQYF.

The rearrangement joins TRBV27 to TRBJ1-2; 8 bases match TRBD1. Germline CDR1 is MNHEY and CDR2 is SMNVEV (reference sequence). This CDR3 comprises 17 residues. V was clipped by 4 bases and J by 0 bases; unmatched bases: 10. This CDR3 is CASSSRTGRGSNYGYTF. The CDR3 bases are TGTGCCAGCAGTTCCCGGACAGGGAGGGGATCTAACTATGGCTACACCTTC.

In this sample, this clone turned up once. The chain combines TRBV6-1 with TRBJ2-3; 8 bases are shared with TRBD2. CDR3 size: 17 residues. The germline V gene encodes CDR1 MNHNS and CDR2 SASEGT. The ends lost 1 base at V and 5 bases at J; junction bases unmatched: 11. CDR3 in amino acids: CASSEEPPGRAIDTQYF. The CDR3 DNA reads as TGTGCCAGCAGTGAAGAACCCCCCGGGAGGGCCATAGATACGCAGTATTTT.

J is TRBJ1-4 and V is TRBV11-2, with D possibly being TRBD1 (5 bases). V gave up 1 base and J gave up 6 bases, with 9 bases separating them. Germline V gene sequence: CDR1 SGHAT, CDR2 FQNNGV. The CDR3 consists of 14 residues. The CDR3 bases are TGTGCCAGCAGCTTAGCTTTCAGGGATGAAAAACTGTTTTTT. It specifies CASSLAFRDEKLFF.

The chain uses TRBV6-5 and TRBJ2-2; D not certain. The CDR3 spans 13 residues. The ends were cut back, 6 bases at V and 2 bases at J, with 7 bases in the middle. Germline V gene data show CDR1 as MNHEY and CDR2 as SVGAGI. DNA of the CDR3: TGTGCCAGCAGCCCGACAAACACCGGGGAGCTGTTTTTT. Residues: CASSPTNTGELFF.

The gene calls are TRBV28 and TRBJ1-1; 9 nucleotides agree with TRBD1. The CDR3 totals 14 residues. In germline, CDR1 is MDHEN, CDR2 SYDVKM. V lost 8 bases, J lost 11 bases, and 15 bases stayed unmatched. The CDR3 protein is CASAPRDRVMSAFF. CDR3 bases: TGTGCCAGCGCCCCCCGGGACAGGGTAATGTCGGCTTTCTTT.

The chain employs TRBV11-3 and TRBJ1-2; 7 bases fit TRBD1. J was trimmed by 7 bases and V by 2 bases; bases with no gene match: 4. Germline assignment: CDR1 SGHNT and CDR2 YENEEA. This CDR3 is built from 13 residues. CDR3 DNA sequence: TGTGCCAGCAGCTTACAGGGGGACGGTGGCTACACCTTC. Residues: CASSLQGDGGYTF.

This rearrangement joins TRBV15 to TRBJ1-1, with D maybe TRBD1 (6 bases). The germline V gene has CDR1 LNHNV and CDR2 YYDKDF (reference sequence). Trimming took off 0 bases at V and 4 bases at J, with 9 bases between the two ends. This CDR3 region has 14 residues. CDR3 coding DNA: TGTGCCACCAGCAGAGATAACAGGGTCACTGAAGCTTTCTTT. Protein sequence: CATSRDNRVTEAFF.

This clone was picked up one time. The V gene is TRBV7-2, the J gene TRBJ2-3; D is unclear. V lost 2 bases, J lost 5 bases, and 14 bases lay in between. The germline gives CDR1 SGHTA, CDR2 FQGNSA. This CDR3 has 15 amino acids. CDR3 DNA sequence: TGTGCCAGCAGCTTAATAGCCCTTTACGGAGATACGCAGTATTTT. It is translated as CASSLIALYGDTQYF.

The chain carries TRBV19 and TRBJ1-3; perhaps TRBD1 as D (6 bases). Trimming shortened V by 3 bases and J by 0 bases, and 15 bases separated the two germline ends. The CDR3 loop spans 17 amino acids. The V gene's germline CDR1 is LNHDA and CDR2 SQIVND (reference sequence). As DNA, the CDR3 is TGTGCCAGTAGTATGAGGGGCCAGGGGAGCTCTGGAAACACCATATATTTT. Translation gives CASSMRGQGSSGNTIYF.

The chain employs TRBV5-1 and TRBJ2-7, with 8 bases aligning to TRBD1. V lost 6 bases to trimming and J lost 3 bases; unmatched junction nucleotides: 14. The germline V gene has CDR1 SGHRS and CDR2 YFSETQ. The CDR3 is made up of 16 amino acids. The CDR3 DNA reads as TGCGCCAGCACACCCCGACGGGCGACAGGGGACTACGAGCAGTACTTC. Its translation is CASTPRRATGDYEQYF.

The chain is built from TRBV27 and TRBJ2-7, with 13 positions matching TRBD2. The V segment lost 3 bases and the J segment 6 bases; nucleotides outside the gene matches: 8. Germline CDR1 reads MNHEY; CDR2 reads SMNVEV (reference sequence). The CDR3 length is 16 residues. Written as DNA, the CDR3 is TGTGCCAGCAGTTTCGCACTAGCGGGAGGGCCTTTCGAGCAGTACTTC. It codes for CASSFALAGGPFEQYF.

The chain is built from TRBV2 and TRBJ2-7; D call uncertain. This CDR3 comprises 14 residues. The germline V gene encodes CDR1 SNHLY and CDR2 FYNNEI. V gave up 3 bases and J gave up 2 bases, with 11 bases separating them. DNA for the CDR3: TGTGCCAGCAGTGAGTTGCAGCCACCCTACGAGCAGTACTTC. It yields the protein CASSELQPPYEQYF. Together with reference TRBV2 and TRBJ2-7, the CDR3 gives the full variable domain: EPEVTQTPSHQVTQMGQEVILRCVPISNHLYFYWYRQILGQKVEFLVSFYNNEISEKSEIFDDQFSVERPDGSNFTLKIRSTKLEDSAMYFCASSELQPPYEQYFGPGTRLTVT.

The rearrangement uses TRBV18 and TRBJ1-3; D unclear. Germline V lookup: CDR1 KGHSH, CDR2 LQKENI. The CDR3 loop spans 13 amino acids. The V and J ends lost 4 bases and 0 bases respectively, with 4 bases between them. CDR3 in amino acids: CASSQASGNTIYF. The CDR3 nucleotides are TGTGCCAGCTCACAGGCCTCTGGAAACACCATATATTTT.

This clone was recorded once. The CDR3 nucleotides are TGTGCCAGCAGCTTAGGCCAGGTCGACAGAGGGGAGCTGTTTTTT. Its translation: CASSLGQVDRGELFF. V is TRBV7-2 and J is TRBJ2-2; D perhaps matches TRBD1 (5 bases). Trimming took off 1 base at V and 8 bases at J, with 14 bases between the two ends. Germline V gene data show CDR1 as SGHTA and CDR2 as FQGNSA. The CDR3 length is 15 residues.

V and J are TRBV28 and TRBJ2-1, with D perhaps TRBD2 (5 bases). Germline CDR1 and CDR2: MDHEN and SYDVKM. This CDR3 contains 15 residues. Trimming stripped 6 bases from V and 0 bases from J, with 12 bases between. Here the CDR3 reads CASRIAPSSYNEQFF. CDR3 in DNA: TGTGCCAGCAGGATAGCGCCAAGCTCCTACAATGAGCAGTTCTTC.

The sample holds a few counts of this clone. Here the CDR3 reads CASSLPGLAKYKSYEQYF. Here the CDR3 DNA reads TGTGCCAGCAGTTTACCGGGACTAGCGAAGTATAAATCCTACGAGCAGTACTTC. The gene calls are TRBV2 and TRBJ2-7; 10 bases line up with TRBD2. The ends lost 5 bases at V and 1 base at J; junction bases unmatched: 14. The CDR3 is 18 residues long. The germline CDR1 and CDR2 sequences are SNHLY and FYNNEI.

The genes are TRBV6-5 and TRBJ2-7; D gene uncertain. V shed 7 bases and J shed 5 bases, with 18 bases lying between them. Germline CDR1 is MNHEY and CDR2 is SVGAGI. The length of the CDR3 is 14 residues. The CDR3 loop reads CASTKQGDPNEQYF. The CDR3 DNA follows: TGTGCCAGCACTAAACAAGGTGACCCTAACGAGCAGTACTTC.

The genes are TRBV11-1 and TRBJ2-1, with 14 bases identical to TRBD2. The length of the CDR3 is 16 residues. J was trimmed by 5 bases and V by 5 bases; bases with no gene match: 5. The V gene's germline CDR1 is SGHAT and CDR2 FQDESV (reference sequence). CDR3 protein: CASSIGTSGRNNEQFF. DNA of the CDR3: TGTGCCAGCAGCATCGGGACTAGCGGGAGAAACAATGAGCAGTTCTTC.

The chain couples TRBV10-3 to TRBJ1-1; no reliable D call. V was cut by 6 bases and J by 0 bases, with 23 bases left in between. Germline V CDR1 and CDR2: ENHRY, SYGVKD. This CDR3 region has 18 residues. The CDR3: CAIRKDIRTGTMNTEAFF. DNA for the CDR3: TGTGCCATCAGGAAAGATATTAGGACGGGAACGATGAACACTGAAGCTTTCTTT.

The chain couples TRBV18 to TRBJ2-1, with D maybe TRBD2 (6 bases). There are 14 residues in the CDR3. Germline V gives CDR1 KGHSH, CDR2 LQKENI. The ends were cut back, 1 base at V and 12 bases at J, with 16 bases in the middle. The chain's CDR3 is CASSPLQEGNRQFF. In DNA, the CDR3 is TGTGCCAGCTCACCACTTCAGGAGGGCAATCGGCAGTTCTTC.

The CDR3 here is CAWSVWAMNTEAFF. The CDR3 bases are TGTGCCTGGAGTGTCTGGGCCATGAACACTGAAGCTTTCTTT. V and J are TRBV30 and TRBJ1-1, with no clear D. V dropped 0 bases and J dropped 0 bases, with 8 bases sitting between them. CDR3 length equals 14 residues. CDR1 is GTSNPN, CDR2 SVGIG, per germline (reference sequence).